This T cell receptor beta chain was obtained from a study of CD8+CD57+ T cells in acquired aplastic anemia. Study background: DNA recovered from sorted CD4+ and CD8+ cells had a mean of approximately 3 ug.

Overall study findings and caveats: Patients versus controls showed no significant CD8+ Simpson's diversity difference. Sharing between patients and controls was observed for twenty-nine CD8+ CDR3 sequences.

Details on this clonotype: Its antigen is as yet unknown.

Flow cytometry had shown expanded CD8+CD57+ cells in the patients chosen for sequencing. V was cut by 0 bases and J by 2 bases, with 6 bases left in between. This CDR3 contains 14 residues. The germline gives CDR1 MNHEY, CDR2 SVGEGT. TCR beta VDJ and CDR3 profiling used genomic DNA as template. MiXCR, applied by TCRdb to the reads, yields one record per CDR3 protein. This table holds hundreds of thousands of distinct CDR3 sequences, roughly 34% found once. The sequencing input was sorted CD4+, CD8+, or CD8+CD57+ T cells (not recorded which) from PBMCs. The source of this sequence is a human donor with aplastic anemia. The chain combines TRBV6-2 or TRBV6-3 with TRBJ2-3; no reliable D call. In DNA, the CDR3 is TGTGCCAGCAGTTACTCGGGCGTCACAGATACGCAGTATTTT. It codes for CASSYSGVTDTQYF.